What follows is one TCR beta chain and its context. The junction departs from germline at one end; a sequencing error may be responsible. Germline V CDR1 and CDR2: DFQATT, SNEGSKA (reference sequence). This CDR3 has 12 residues. The sample originates from a study of regulatory T cells in long-lasting Graves disease. Background on the study: Persistent cases were those of Graves' disease that involved over 5 years of antithyroid drugs with positive TSH receptor antibodies.

Libraries of TCR beta came from iRepertoire HTBI primers plus Arm-PCR of CDR3 regions. TCRdb independently ran MiXCR on the multiplex PCR reads; one entry per CDR3 protein. The sample has 350,000 to 450,000 distinct CDR3 sequences, roughly a fifth seen once. Time point described: persistent/refractory GD, antithyroid drugs over 5 years with positive TRAb. Making the TCR library involved RNA that had been extracted from PBMCs. The rearrangement uses TRBV20-1 and TRBJ2-7; D not certain. The input for sequencing was peripheral blood mononuclear cells (PBMCs), taken when the disease was refractory, from a patient treated with antithyroid drugs. The TCR sequence derives from a female donor with Graves disease. Here the CDR3 DNA reads TGCGGTGCTAGGGCCAGGCGCGCCGAGCAGTACTTC. Its translation: CGARARRAEQYF.